The T cell receptor (beta chain) under discussion was sequenced for a study of blood T cells in healthy people across ages. Study-level results: With unsorted PBMCs, a conclusive comparison of naive versus antigen-experienced cells was not possible. TCR beta diversity per million T cells fell roughly linearly with age.

It was with a sample-barcoded 5' primer and a J-beta primer mix that a second PCR of roughly 7 to 12 cycles was run. Every molecule of cDNA carried a tag from a template-switch adaptor with 12 random nucleotides. TCRdb reanalysed the 5' RACE reads using MiXCR and keeps one entry per CDR3 protein. The profile shows roughly 900,000 distinct CDR3 sequences, less than 35% of them singletons. In regard to this clonotype: Its cognate antigen is unknown.

The source material was blood. The sequence came from a woman older than 75 in good health.

This chain's CDR3 is CASSPDGGYYGYTF. In DNA, the CDR3 is TGTGCCAGCAGCCCGGACGGAGGGTACTATGGCTACACCTTC. The V call is TRBV5-4, the J call TRBJ1-2, with no clear D. V was clipped by 4 bases and J by 3 bases, with 13 bases between them. The CDR3 sequence is 14 residues long. Per germline, CDR1 SGHNT and CDR2 YYREEE (reference sequence).